These 18 T cell receptor beta chains originate from one sample sequenced in a study of shared T cell receptors in the human thymus. Method: immunoSEQ multiplex PCR; TCRdb's copy keeps in-frame clones and lacks some. Counted here are just under 550,000 clones, about four fifths occurring once; the ten biggest clones make up around 0.012%. The same specimen was also included in a second study, on human thymus T cells.

Sequences were obtained from thymocytes. The receptors come from a boy less than two years old with a congenital heart defect.

The rearrangement uses TRBV4-2 and TRBJ2-1; 9 nucleotides agree with TRBD2. In germline, CDR1 is LGHNA, CDR2 YNFKEQ. The CDR3 runs 18 residues. The ends lost 0 bases at V and 5 bases at J; junction bases unmatched: 11. CDR3 in DNA: TGTGCCAGCAGCCAAGATTCCCCCCGACTAGCGGTAAACAATGAGCAGTTCTTC. This encodes CASSQDSPRLAVNNEQFF.

J is TRBJ2-5 and V is TRBV7-9; D gene uncertain. The V end lost 0 bases, the J end lost 4 bases, and 12 bases lay between the germline ends. The germline gives CDR1 SEHNR, CDR2 FQNEAQ (reference sequence). The length of the CDR3 is 15 residues. The CDR3 spells CASSLAQRSGETQYF. Here the CDR3 DNA reads TGTGCCAGCAGCTTAGCGCAACGGAGTGGAGAGACCCAGTACTTC.

The chain is built from TRBV27 and TRBJ2-7; the match to TRBD2 covers 9 bases. The CDR3 length is 17 residues. From germline, CDR1 is MNHEY and CDR2 SMNVEV (reference sequence). V lost 5 bases and J lost 4; bases outside the gene matches: 15. This CDR3 reads CASSASPHLAGPYEQYF. The DNA for the CDR3 is TGTGCCAGCAGTGCAAGCCCCCACCTAGCGGGACCTTACGAGCAGTACTTC.

The chain employs TRBV6-4 and TRBJ1-1; possible D gene TRBD1, 5 bases. CDR1 is MRHNA and CDR2 is SNTAGT in the germline V gene. The CDR3 has 13 amino acids. Trimming pared 1 base from V and 7 bases from J, leaving 10 bases between. This chain's CDR3 is CASSDWRGGEAFF. As DNA, the CDR3 is TGTGCCAGCAGTGACTGGAGGGGCGGTGAAGCTTTCTTT.

This rearrangement joins TRBV29-1 to TRBJ2-1; the match to TRBD2 covers 9 bases. CDR1 is SQVTM and CDR2 is ANQGSEA in the germline V gene. The CDR3 sequence is 13 residues long. The trim removed 8 bases at V and 6 bases at J, leaving 8 bases unmatched. The CDR3 nucleotides are TGCAGCATGAAAGCGGGAGGAGGCAATGAGCAGTTCTTC. Its translation: CSMKAGGGNEQFF.

This rearrangement joins TRBV29-1 to TRBJ2-1; 7 bases align to TRBD1. Germline V gene data show CDR1 as SQVTM and CDR2 as ANQGSEA. This CDR3 spans 13 amino acids. V shed 7 bases and J 5 bases; nucleotides not matched to a gene: 8. CDR3 amino acids: CSARRDRDNEQFF. The DNA of the CDR3 is TGCAGCGCCCGACGAGACAGGGACAATGAGCAGTTCTTC.

In DNA form, the CDR3 reads TGTGCCAGCAGTTACCTCCTCCTCAGGGGGGGCAATCAGCCCCAGCATTTT. Translation: CASSYLLLRGGNQPQHF. J is TRBJ1-5 and V is TRBV28, with 7 bases matching TRBD1. This CDR3 region has 17 residues. Trimming removed 4 bases from V and 2 bases from J; junction bases left unmatched: 11. Germline assignment: CDR1 MDHEN and CDR2 SYDVKM.

The chain links TRBV6-6 to TRBJ2-7; D might be TRBD2 (6 bases). V lost 10 bases to trimming and J lost 3 bases, with 13 bases between them. The CDR3 spans 12 residues. The germline gives CDR1 MNHNY, CDR2 SVGAGI (reference sequence). CDR3 sequence: CATVGGNYEQYF. The DNA for the CDR3 is TGTGCCACCGTCGGCGGGAACTACGAGCAGTACTTC.

V usage is TRBV10-3 and J usage is TRBJ2-1, with a weak D call TRBD1 (6 bases). The CDR3 is 11 amino acids. Germline V gene lookup returns CDR1 ENHRY and CDR2 SYGVKD. V was trimmed by 7 bases and J by 8 bases, leaving 9 bases between them. CDR3 bases: TGTGCCATCACCGAGGGGGATGAGCAGTTCTTC. It is translated as CAITEGDEQFF.

The J gene is TRBJ2-5, the V gene TRBV4-1; 9 bases match TRBD2. Germline CDR1 is MGHRA and CDR2 is YSYEKL. The CDR3 spans 17 residues. Losses at the gene ends were 1 base for V and 1 base for J; bases not matched to a gene: 7. The CDR3: CASSQGARLAAQETQYF. DNA for the CDR3: TGCGCCAGCAGCCAAGGGGCCCGACTAGCGGCCCAAGAGACCCAGTACTTC.

V is TRBV7-2 and J is TRBJ2-3; D perhaps matches TRBD2 (7 bases). Trimming removed 5 bases at V and 4 bases at J, with 13 bases between. This CDR3 has 14 amino acids. Germline loops: CDR1 SGHTA, CDR2 FQGNSA. The CDR3 DNA is TGTGCCAGCAGCCCCCGGGGGGCACCAGATACGCAGTATTTT. This sequence encodes CASSPRGAPDTQYF.

This chain connects TRBV9 to TRBJ2-7; TRBD1 agrees at 9 bases. Germline assignment: CDR1 SGDLS and CDR2 YYNGEE. Trimming cost V 2 bases and J 6 bases; bases outside gene matches: 6. The CDR3 extends over 14 amino acids. The DNA of the CDR3 is TGTGCCAGCAGCGTGGGACAGGGTCCAACCGAGCAGTACTTC. Protein product: CASSVGQGPTEQYF. Combining the CDR3 with reference TRBV9 and TRBJ2-7 gives the whole variable domain DSGVTQTPKHLITATGQRVTLRCSPRSGDLSVYWYQQSLDQGLQFLIQYYNGEERAKGNILERFSAQQFPDLHSELNLSSLELGDSALYFCASSVGQGPTEQYFGPGTRLTVT.

This chain links TRBV11-2 with TRBJ2-3, with D perhaps TRBD1 (6 bases). This CDR3 region has 13 residues. Trimming shortened V by 5 bases and J by 5 bases, and 11 bases separated the two germline ends. The germline V gene has CDR1 SGHAT and CDR2 FQNNGV. CDR3 region: CASSAGVLDTQYF. DNA of the CDR3: TGTGCCAGCAGCGCAGGGGTTCTAGATACGCAGTATTTT. The whole variable domain, filled in from reference TRBV11-2 and TRBJ2-3, reads EAGVAQSPRYKIIEKRQSVAFWCNPISGHATLYWYQQILGQGPKLLIQFQNNGVVDDSQLPKDRFSAERLKGVDSTLKIQPAKLEDSAVYLCASSAGVLDTQYFGPGTRLTVL.

The chain uses TRBV4-3 and TRBJ2-1, with 10 bases that match TRBD2. J lost 8 bases, V lost 3 bases, and 10 bases had no gene match. Germline V gene lookup returns CDR1 LGHNA and CDR2 YSLEER. The CDR3 contains 16 residues. CDR3 bases: TGCGCCAGCAGCCAGGGTTGGGGTGGACTAGCGGATGAGCAGTTCTTC. The encoded protein is CASSQGWGGLADEQFF.

The chain is built from TRBV10-3 and TRBJ2-7, with 8 bases aligning to TRBD1. The junction had 9 bases not matched to a gene; V was cut back by 2 bases and J by 3 bases. The CDR3 totals 16 residues. Germline V gives CDR1 ENHRY, CDR2 SYGVKD. CDR3: CAISETGTGLFYEQYF. The CDR3 nucleotides are TGTGCCATCAGTGAGACCGGGACAGGACTTTTCTACGAGCAGTACTTC.

The CDR3 bases are TGTGCCAGCAGCTTTGCAGGGATGAACGAGCAGTACTTC. The encoded protein is CASSFAGMNEQYF. The chain is built from TRBV5-4 and TRBJ2-5; TRBD1 is a possible D gene (5 bases). The better agreement between TRBJ2-7 and the DNA end casts doubt on the J call. Germline V gene lookup returns CDR1 SGHNT and CDR2 YYREEE (reference sequence). This CDR3 is built from 13 residues.

This clone was seen a handful of times. The chain joins TRBV5-6 to TRBJ2-7, with a tentative D call TRBD1 (5 bases). V dropped 4 bases and J dropped 3 bases, with 17 bases sitting between them. The CDR3 extends over 15 amino acids. Germline loops: CDR1 SGHDT, CDR2 YYEEEE. CDR3 nucleotides: TGTGCCAGCAGCCCGCGGTGGGGCGCGAGCTACGAGCAGTACTTC. Protein: CASSPRWGASYEQYF.

This clone came up once. This chain joins TRBV2 and TRBJ2-7, with TRBD2 as a possible D gene (5 bases). V lost 3 bases to trimming and J lost 6 bases, with 15 bases between them. CDR3 length equals 14 residues. Germline-derived CDR1 and CDR2 are SNHLY and FYNNEI. This CDR3 reads CASSDRLERLEQYF. CDR3 nucleotide sequence: TGTGCCAGCAGTGATCGGCTAGAGCGGCTCGAGCAGTACTTC.